The rows below give T cell receptor beta chains drawn from one sample of a study of regulatory T cells in long-lasting Graves disease. TCRdb independently ran MiXCR on the multiplex PCR reads; one entry per CDR3 protein. The data show around 250,000 distinct CDR3 sequences, 15% to 20% seen once. A further study also used this sample, focusing on T cells in Graves' hyperthyroidism and ophthalmopathy.

Sequenced material: peripheral blood mononuclear cells (PBMCs), taken at new diagnosis, from a patient treated with antithyroid drugs. These receptors were taken from a woman under 40 with Graves disease. Each CDR3 is given with its conserved first and last residue.

j_gene: TRBJ2-5; v_gene: TRBV12-3/TRBV12-4; CDR3aa: CASSSGRKQYF
j_gene: TRBJ2-3; v_gene: TRBV2; CDR3aa: CASRYSRGTDTQYF
j_gene: TRBJ2-2; v_gene: TRBV7-7; CDR3aa: CASSSSFPGELFF
j_gene: TRBJ2-1; v_gene: TRBV4-1; CDR3aa: CASSRGGKDNEQFF
j_gene: TRBJ2-5; v_gene: TRBV7-6; CDR3aa: CASSSPGVQETQYF
j_gene: TRBJ1-1; v_gene: TRBV20-1; CDR3aa: CSATDSHTEAFF
j_gene: TRBJ2-5; v_gene: TRBV7-2; CDR3aa: CAGGTGGFQETQYF
j_gene: TRBJ2-1; v_gene: TRBV2; CDR3aa: CASSETGDPSYNEQFF
j_gene: TRBJ1-2; v_gene: TRBV12-3/TRBV12-4; CDR3aa: CASSLILTESSGYTF
j_gene: TRBJ2-7; v_gene: TRBV29-1; CDR3aa: CSVEFQTSYEQYF
j_gene: TRBJ2-7; v_gene: TRBV3-1; CDR3aa: CASSQVGREQYF
j_gene: TRBJ2-5; v_gene: TRBV7-2; CDR3aa: CASRLEWETQYF
j_gene: TRBJ1-3; v_gene: TRBV28; CDR3aa: CASSQYGTPVGNTIYF
j_gene: TRBJ2-2; v_gene: TRBV2; CDR3aa: CASSDGTGVHGELFF
j_gene: TRBJ2-7; v_gene: TRBV6-5; CDR3aa: CASSYAEQPGYEQYF